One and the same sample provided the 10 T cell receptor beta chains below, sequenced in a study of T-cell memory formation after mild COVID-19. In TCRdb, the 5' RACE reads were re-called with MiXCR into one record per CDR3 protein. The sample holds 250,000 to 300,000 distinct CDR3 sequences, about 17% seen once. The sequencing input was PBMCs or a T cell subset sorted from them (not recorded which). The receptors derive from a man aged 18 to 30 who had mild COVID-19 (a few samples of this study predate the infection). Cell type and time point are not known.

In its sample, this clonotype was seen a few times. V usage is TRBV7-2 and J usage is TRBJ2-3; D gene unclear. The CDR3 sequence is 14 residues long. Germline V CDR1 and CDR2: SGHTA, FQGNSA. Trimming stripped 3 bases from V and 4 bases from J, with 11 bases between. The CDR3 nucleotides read TGTGCCAGCAGCTTTCAAGGTATCTCAGATACGCAGTATTTT. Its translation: CASSFQGISDTQYF.

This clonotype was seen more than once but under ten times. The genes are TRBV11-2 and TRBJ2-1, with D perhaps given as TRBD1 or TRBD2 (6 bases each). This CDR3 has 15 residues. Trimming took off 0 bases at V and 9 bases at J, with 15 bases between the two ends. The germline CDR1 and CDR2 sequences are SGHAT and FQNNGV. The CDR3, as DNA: TGTGCCAGCAGCTTAGATTTGGGGGGCCGGTTTGAGCAGTTCTTC. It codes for CASSLDLGGRFEQFF.

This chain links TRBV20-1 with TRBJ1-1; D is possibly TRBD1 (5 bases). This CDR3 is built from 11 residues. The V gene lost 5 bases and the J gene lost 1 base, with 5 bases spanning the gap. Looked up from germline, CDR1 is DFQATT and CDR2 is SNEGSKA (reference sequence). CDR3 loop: CSAGTNTEAFF. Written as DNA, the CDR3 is TGCAGTGCTGGGACGAACACTGAAGCTTTCTTT.

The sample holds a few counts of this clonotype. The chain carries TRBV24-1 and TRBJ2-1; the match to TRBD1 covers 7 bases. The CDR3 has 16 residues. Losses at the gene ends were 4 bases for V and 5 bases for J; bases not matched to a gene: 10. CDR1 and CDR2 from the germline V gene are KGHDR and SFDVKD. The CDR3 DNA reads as TGTGCCACCAGTGACCCCACAGGGGCTGGGGACAATGAGCAGTTCTTC. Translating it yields CATSDPTGAGDNEQFF.

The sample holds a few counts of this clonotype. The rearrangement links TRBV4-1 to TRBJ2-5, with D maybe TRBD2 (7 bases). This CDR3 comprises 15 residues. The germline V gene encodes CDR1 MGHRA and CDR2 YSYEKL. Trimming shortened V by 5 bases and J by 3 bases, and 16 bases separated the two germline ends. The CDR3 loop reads CASSFGRGAEETQYF. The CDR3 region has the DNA TGCGCCAGCAGCTTCGGACGGGGGGCCGAAGAGACCCAGTACTTC.

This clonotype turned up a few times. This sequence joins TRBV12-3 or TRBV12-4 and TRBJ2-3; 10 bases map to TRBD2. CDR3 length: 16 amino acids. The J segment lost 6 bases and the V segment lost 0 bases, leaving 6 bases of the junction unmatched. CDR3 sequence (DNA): TGTGCCAGCAGTTTAGCGCGGCTAGCGGGGGCGGATACGCAGTATTTT. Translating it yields CASSLARLAGADTQYF.

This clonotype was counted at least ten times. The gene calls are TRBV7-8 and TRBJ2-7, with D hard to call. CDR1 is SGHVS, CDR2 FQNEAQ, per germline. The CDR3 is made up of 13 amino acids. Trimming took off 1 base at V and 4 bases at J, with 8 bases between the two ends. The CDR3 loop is CASSLGPLYEQYF. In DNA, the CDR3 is TGTGCCAGCAGCTTAGGGCCCCTATACGAGCAGTACTTC.

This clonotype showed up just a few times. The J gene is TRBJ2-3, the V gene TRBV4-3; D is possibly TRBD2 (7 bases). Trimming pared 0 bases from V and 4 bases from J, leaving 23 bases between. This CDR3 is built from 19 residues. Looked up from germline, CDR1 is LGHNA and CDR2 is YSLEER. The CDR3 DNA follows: TGCGCCAGCAGCCAAGATTTGAGGGGGGGCAGCCATTCCCCAGATACGCAGTATTTT. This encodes CASSQDLRGGSHSPDTQYF.

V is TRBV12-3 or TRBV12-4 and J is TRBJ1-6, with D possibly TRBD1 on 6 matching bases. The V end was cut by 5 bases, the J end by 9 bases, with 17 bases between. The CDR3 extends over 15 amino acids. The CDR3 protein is CASSPQGSSLSPLHF. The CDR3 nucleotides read TGTGCCAGCAGTCCACAGGGTTCCTCGCTTTCACCCCTCCACTTT.

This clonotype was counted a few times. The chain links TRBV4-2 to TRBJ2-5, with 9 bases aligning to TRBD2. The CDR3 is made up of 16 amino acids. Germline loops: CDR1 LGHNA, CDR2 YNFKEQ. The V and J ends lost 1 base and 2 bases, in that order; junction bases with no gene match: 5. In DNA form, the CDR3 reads TGTGCCAGCAGCCAAGGTAGTAGCGGGGGACAAGAGACCCAGTACTTC. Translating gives CASSQGSSGGQETQYF.